A selection of T cell receptor beta chains follows, all from one sample in a study of blood T cells in healthy people across ages. TCRdb called the 5' RACE reads again in MiXCR, with one record for every CDR3 protein. The repertoire holds a few hundred thousand distinct CDR3 sequences, with about 55% as singletons. The material sequenced was blood. These receptors were taken from a man in his sixties in good health. CDR3s include the opening cysteine and the closing phenylalanine or tryptophan. D genes are given only for firm matches. Clone size is stated in some rows and not others, as once, few, many or a class when expanded.

- | TRBJ1-5 | TRBV27 | - | CASSFARGYQPQHF | TGTGCCAGCAGTTTCGCGCGGGGTTATCAGCCCCAGCATTTT
- | TRBJ2-3 | TRBV29-1 | many | CSVEGPPDTQYF | TGCAGCGTCGAAGGACCTCCAGATACGCAGTATTTT
- | TRBJ2-7 | TRBV24-1 | - | CATSDSRSRTYEQYF | TGTGCCACCAGTGATTCCCGAAGTCGGACCTACGAGCAGTACTTC
TRBD2 | TRBJ2-1 | TRBV9 | - | CASSVLAGPYNEQFF | TGTGCCAGCAGCGTTCTAGCGGGACCTTACAATGAGCAGTTCTTC
- | TRBJ2-7 | TRBV20-1 | many | CSATIFTSSYEQYF | TGCAGTGCTACCATTTTTACGAGCTCCTACGAGCAGTACTTC
- | TRBJ2-7 | TRBV29-1 | - | CSVYKAGYEQYF | TGCAGCGTTTACAAGGCGGGCTACGAGCAGTACTTC
TRBD2 | TRBJ2-3 | TRBV11-2 | few | CASSRTSPEFDTQYF | TGTGCCAGCAGCCGGACTAGCCCGGAATTTGATACGCAGTATTTT
- | TRBJ2-5 | TRBV18 | - | CASSPQTGPTETQYF | TGTGCCAGCTCACCACAGACAGGACCCACGGAGACCCAGTACTTC
- | TRBJ1-2 | TRBV5-1 | - | CASSAGAANYGYTF | TGCGCCAGCAGTGCAGGCGCGGCTAACTATGGCTACACCTTC
TRBD2 | TRBJ2-7 | TRBV20-1 | - | CSARDRGGTYEQYF | TGCAGTGCTAGAGATCGGGGAGGGACCTACGAGCAGTACTTC
- | TRBJ1-5 | TRBV6-1 | - | CASGNPGAQPQHF | TGTGCCAGTGGGAACCCTGGTGCTCAGCCCCAGCATTTT
- | TRBJ1-1 | TRBV28 | - | CASRAPATVNTEAFF | TGTGCCAGCAGAGCCCCCGCGACAGTGAACACTGAAGCTTTCTTT
TRBD2 | TRBJ2-1 | TRBV7-2 | many | CASTKNSGTSSYNEQFF | TGTGCCAGCACCAAAAACTCGGGGACTAGCAGTTACAATGAGCAGTTCTTC
- | TRBJ2-3 | TRBV7-9 | - | CASSQGGLAKDTQYF | TGTGCCAGCAGCCAGGGAGGCTTGGCGAAAGATACGCAGTATTTT
TRBD2 | TRBJ2-7 | TRBV4-3 | many | CASSQGGSGNEQYF | TGCGCCAGCAGCCAAGGCGGGAGCGGGAACGAGCAGTACTTC
- | TRBJ2-5 | TRBV7-2 | - | CASSLAHSLHEQYF | TGTGCCAGCAGCTTAGCCCACTCGCTCCATGAGCAGTACTTC
TRBD2 | TRBJ2-1 | TRBV4-3 | - | CASSARTSRGEQFF | TGCGCCAGCAGCGCCCGGACTAGCCGGGGTGAGCAGTTCTTC
TRBD2 | TRBJ2-5 | TRBV20-1 | - | CSAGSGRAGETQYF | TGCAGTGCTGGGAGCGGGAGGGCCGGGGAGACCCAGTACTTC
- | TRBJ2-3 | TRBV29-1 | once | CSVDYRKESTETQYF | TGCAGCGTTGATTATAGGAAAGAAAGCACAGAGACGCAGTATTTT
- | TRBJ2-5 | TRBV20-1 | few | CSALGNGTGETQYF | TGCAGTGCCCTAGGGAACGGGACCGGCGAGACCCAGTACTTC
- | TRBJ2-7 | TRBV9 | - | CASSAGWGGWYEQYF | TGTGCCAGCAGCGCGGGATGGGGGGGCTGGTACGAGCAGTACTTC
TRBD2 | TRBJ2-5 | TRBV20-1 | once | CSAADLAGVGNEQYF | TGCAGTGCCGCGGATTTAGCGGGGGTCGGCAATGAGCAGTACTTC
TRBD1 | TRBJ2-7 | TRBV27 | - | CASSKTGVYEQYF | TGTGCCAGCAGCAAGACAGGGGTCTACGAGCAGTACTTC
- | TRBJ1-4 | TRBV30 | - | CAWSVHGEKLFF | TGTGCCTGGAGTGTACACGGTGAAAAACTGTTTTTT
TRBD2 | TRBJ2-3 | TRBV20-1 | - | CSAPQPLAEHTDTQYF | TGCAGTGCCCCCCAACCCCTAGCGGAACACACAGATACGCAGTATTTT
- | TRBJ2-1 | TRBV6-5 | - | CASRQLNEQFF | TGTGCCAGCAGGCAGCTGAATGAGCAGTTCTTC
- | TRBJ2-7 | TRBV6-6 | - | CASSPSLAAYEQYF | TGTGCCAGCAGCCCCAGCCTAGCCGCCTACGAGCAGTACTTC
- | TRBJ2-3 | TRBV7-2 | few | CASSLVGTNVQGDTQYF | TGTGCCAGCAGCTTAGTGGGGACAAACGTCCAAGGCGATACGCAGTATTTT
- | TRBJ1-4 | TRBV12-3/TRBV12-4 | - | CASSFSENEKLFF | TGTGCCAGCAGTTTCAGTGAAAATGAAAAACTGTTTTTT
TRBD2 | TRBJ2-5 | TRBV12-3/TRBV12-4 | once | CASSRSGGRREQYF | TGTGCCAGCAGCCGGAGCGGGGGGCGGAGGGAGCAGTACTTC
- | TRBJ1-2 | TRBV27 | - | CASSLSGGKIYGYTF | TGTGCCAGCAGTTTATCTGGGGGGAAGATCTATGGCTACACCTTC
TRBD2 | TRBJ2-5 | TRBV20-1 | - | CSATDPSGRKETQYF | TGCAGTGCTACCGATCCTAGCGGGAGGAAAGAGACCCAGTACTTC
- | TRBJ2-7 | TRBV20-1 | - | CSARGSGSYEQYF | TGCAGTGCTAGAGGCAGCGGCTCCTACGAGCAGTACTTC
- | TRBJ1-2 | TRBV11-2 | - | CASSLSQAKGYTF | TGTGCCAGCAGCTTGTCACAGGCGAAGGGCTACACCTTC
- | TRBJ2-7 | TRBV29-1 | - | CSVWTETYEQYF | TGCAGCGTTTGGACGGAGACCTACGAGCAGTACTTC
- | TRBJ1-2 | TRBV18 | - | CASSPLEGGYTF | TGTGCCAGCTCACCATTGGAGGGGGGCTACACCTTC
- | TRBJ2-1 | TRBV5-1 | - | CASSPTVVLGGLDNEQFF | TGCGCCAGCAGCCCCACGGTGGTACTGGGAGGTCTGGACAATGAGCAGTTCTTC
- | TRBJ1-5 | TRBV20-1 | - | CSALRELNQPQHF | TGCAGTGCCCTCCGGGAGCTAAATCAGCCCCAGCATTTT
- | TRBJ2-5 | TRBV6-5 | - | CASSYSSSAETQYF | TGTGCCAGCAGTTACTCGAGTAGCGCAGAGACCCAGTACTTC
TRBD1 | TRBJ2-1 | TRBV20-1 | - | CSGDRGGNEQFF | TGCAGTGGGGACAGGGGGGGCAATGAGCAGTTCTTC
- | TRBJ2-3 | TRBV5-4 | - | CASSFRRGPGSTDTQYF | TGTGCCAGCAGCTTCCGGCGGGGCCCAGGTAGCACAGATACGCAGTATTTT
- | TRBJ2-2 | TRBV20-1 | - | CSAGPTAVGTGELFF | TGCAGTGCCGGGCCCACCGCGGTTGGCACCGGGGAGCTGTTTTTT
- | TRBJ2-4 | TRBV13 | - | CASSRTSTDIQYF | TGTGCCAGCAGCCGCACTAGCACGGACATTCAGTACTTC
TRBD1 | TRBJ2-7 | TRBV29-1 | - | CSVALRDRGHEQYF | TGCAGCGTTGCCCTAAGGGACAGGGGGCACGAGCAGTACTTC